The T cell receptor beta chain under discussion was sequenced for a study of long-term antiretroviral therapy in people with HIV. Findings and caveats of the study: The range of CDR3 lengths in HIV repertoires proved narrower than that found in controls.

For each donor, at least one pre-ART and at least two post-ART PBMC samples were available. Among participants with HIV, every one received treatment in the United States. Samples held about 1-11 million cryopreserved PBMC before DNA extraction. Running of the v3.0 immunoSEQ assay took place at survey level. Libraries were prepared by immunoSEQ multiplex PCR; TCRdb keeps only in-frame clonotypes and omits some of them. The data hold over 15,000 clones, with roughly 84% observed a single time. On this clone: Its antigen remains unknown.

Germline lookup yields CDR1 MDHEN and CDR2 SYDVKM. The length of the CDR3 is 15 residues. The V end was cut by 6 bases, the J end by 9 bases, with 18 bases between. This sequence joins TRBV28 and TRBJ1-6; no reliable D call. This receptor was identified in a man between 18 and 35 years old with HIV. The sequencing here drew on unsorted PBMCs, taken 0.9 years after starting antiretroviral therapy. The CDR3 spells CASSSVEGESSPLHF. CDR3 DNA: TGTGCCAGCAGCTCGGTGGAGGGTGAAAGTTCACCCCTCCACTTT.